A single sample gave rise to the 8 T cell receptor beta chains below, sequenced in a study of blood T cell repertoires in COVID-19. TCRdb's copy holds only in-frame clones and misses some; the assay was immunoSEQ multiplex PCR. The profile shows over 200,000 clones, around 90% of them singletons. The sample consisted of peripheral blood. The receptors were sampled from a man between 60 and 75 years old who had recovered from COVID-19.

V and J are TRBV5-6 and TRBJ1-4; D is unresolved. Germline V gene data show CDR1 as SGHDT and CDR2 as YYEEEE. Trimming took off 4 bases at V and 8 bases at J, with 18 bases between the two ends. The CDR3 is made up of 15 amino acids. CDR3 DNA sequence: TGTGCCAGCAGCCGGCGGGATTATAAGAGGGAAAAACTGTTTTTT. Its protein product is CASSRRDYKREKLFF.

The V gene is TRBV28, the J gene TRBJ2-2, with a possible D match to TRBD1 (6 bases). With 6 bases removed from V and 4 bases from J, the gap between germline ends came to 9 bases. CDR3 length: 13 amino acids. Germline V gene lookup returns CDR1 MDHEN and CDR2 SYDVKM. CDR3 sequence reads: CASRDSSTGELFF. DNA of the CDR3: TGTGCCAGCAGGGACAGTTCCACCGGGGAGCTGTTTTTT.

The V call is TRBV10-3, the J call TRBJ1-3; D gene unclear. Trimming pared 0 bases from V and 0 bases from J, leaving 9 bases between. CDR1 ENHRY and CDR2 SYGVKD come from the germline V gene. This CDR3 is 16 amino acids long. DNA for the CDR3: TGTGCCATCAGTGAGTCTCTGGCCAGCTCTGGAAACACCATATATTTT. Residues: CAISESLASSGNTIYF.

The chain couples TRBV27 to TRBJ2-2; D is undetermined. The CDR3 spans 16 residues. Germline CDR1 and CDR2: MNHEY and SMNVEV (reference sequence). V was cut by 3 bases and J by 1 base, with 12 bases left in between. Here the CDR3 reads CASSFFSVQNTGELFF. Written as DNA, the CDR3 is TGTGCCAGCAGTTTCTTTTCGGTGCAGAACACCGGGGAGCTGTTTTTT.

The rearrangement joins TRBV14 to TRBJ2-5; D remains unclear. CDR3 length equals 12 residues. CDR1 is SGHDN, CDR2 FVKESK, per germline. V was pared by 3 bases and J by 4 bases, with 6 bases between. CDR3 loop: CASSQLIETQYF. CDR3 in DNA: TGTGCCAGCAGCCAGTTAATAGAGACCCAGTACTTC.

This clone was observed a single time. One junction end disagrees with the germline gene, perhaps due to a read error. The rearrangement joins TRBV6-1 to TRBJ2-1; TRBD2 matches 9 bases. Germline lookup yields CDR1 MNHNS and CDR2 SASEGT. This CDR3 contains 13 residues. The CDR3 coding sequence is TGTGCCAGCAGTGTAGCGGGAGCGTGGGAGCGGTTCTTC. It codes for CASSVAGAWERFF.

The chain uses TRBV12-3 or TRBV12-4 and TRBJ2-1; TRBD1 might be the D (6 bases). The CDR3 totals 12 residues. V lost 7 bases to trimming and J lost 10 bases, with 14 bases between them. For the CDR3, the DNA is TGTGCCAGCACCTCCAATGACAGGGAGCAGTTCTTC. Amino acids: CASTSNDREQFF.

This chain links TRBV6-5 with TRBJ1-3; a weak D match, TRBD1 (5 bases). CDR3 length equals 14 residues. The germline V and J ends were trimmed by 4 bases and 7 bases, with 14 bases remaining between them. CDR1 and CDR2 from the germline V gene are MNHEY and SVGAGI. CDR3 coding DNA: TGTGCCAGCAGTTTCGGGCAGGAGGGGAACACCATATATTTT. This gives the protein CASSFGQEGNTIYF.